This T cell receptor (beta chain) emerged from a study of technical replicates of blood from a few donors. This clone came up once. Produced via immunoSEQ multiplex PCR; TCRdb's table is partial and in-frame only. Here the sample spans roughly 70,000 clones, approximately 97% being singletons. The CDR3 has 14 amino acids. Germline V gene sequence: CDR1 MGHRA, CDR2 YSYEKL. Unmatched junction bases numbered 2, after V lost 1 base and J lost 5 bases. The chain combines TRBV4-1 with TRBJ2-1, with 7 positions matching TRBD1. The sequence was collected from a human donor in good health. The specimen was T cells isolated from PBMCs. The CDR3 DNA follows: TGCGCCAGCAGCCAAGTAGACAGGGACAATGAGCAGTTCTTC. Translation: CASSQVDRDNEQFF.